The source of this TCR beta chain is a study of cytomegalovirus exposure and HLA in healthy donors. Points from the study as a whole: The productive fraction for most TCR beta V segments was about 87% or about 30% in an earlier analysis. Sequencing artifact likely explains a cluster of highly shared sequence variants. Most CMV-associated TCR beta chains were later found to appear HLA-restricted.

A word on this clone: Its antigen is currently unknown.

PCR used 60 Vbeta primers and 13 Jbeta primers. Authors' processing steps: Later, an analysis found 75 million to 100 million unique TCR beta chains, and approximately 10 million of these were shared. The repertoire was sequenced with immunoSEQ multiplex PCR; TCRdb's copy has only in-frame clones and lacks some. The DNA was the basis for D and trimming; V, J and clone size are from that table. Of fewer than 100,000 clones detected, around 77% appear once; the ten largest clones hold around 7.2%. CDR3 length: 16 amino acids. The germline V gene has CDR1 MDHEN and CDR2 SYDVKM. With V trimmed by 6 bases and J by 4 bases, 11 bases remained unmatched.

The sequence came from a female donor in good health and CMV-seronegative. Source material: PBMCs. The chain has TRBV28 and TRBJ2-3; TRBD2 agrees at 9 bases. The CDR3 protein is CASSRPGAGGADTQYF. The CDR3 coding sequence is TGTGCCAGCAGCCGCCCCGGAGCGGGAGGAGCAGATACGCAGTATTTT.